The T cell receptor (beta chain) described here comes from a study of blood T cells in healthy people across ages. There are a few counts of this clonotype. Its cognate antigen is unknown. Findings of the study overall: Donor CMV infection status was unknown, possibly confounding age-related changes in expanded clonotypes.

For the second PCR, which ran for roughly 7 to 11 cycles, a sample-barcoded 5' primer and a J-beta primer mix were used. TCRdb recomputed calls from the 5' RACE reads with MiXCR, one row per CDR3 protein. The table shows roughly 800,000 distinct CDR3 sequences, with 58% occurring only once. The CDR3 runs 12 residues. Trimming shortened V by 6 bases and J by 8 bases, and 16 bases separated the two germline ends. CDR1 is DFQATT and CDR2 is SNEGSKA in the germline V gene (reference sequence). This sequence was found in a man aged 25 to 45 in good health. J is TRBJ1-2 and V is TRBV20-1, with D perhaps matching TRBD1 (5 bases). The source material was blood. The CDR3 here is CSAGQGVGGYTF. The CDR3 DNA follows: TGCAGTGCGGGTCAAGGGGTTGGCGGCTACACCTTC.